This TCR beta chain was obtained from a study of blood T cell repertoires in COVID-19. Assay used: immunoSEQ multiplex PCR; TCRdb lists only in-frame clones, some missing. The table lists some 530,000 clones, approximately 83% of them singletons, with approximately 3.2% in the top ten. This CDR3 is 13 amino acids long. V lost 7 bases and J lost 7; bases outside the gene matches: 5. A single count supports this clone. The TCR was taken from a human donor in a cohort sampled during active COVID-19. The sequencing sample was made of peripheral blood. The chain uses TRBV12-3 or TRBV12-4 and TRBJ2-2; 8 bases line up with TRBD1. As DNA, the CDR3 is TGTGCCAGCAATAACGACAGGGGCGGGGAGCTGTTTTTT. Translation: CASNNDRGGELFF.